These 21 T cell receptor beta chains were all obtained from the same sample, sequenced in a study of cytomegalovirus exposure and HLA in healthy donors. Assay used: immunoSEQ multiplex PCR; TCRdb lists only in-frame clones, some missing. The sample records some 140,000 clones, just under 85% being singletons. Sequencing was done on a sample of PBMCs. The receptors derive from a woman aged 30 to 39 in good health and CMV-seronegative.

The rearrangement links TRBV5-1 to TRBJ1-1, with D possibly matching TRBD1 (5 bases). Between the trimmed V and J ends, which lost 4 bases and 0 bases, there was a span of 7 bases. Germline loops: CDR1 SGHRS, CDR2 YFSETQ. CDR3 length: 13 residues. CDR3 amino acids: CASSPRVNTEAFF. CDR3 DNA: TGCGCCAGCAGCCCCAGGGTGAACACTGAAGCTTTCTTT.

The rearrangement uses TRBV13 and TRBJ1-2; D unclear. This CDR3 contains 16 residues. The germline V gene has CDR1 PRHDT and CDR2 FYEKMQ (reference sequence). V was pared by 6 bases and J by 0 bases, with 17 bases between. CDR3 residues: CASSSTGLIANYGYTF. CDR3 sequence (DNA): TGTGCCAGCAGTTCGACCGGACTCATAGCTAACTATGGCTACACCTTC. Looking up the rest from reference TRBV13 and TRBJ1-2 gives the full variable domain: AAGVIQSPRHLIKEKRETATLKCYPIPRHDTVYWYQQGPGQDPQFLISFYEKMQSDKGSIPDRFSAQQFSDYHSELNMSSLELGDSALYFCASSSTGLIANYGYTFGSGTRLTVV.

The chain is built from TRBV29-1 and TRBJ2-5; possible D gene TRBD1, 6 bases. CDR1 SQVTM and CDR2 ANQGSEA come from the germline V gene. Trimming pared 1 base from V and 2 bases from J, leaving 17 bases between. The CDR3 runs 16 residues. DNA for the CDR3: TGCAGCGTTGAAGGCTTGGGGGCAGTCGGGCAAGAGACCCAGTACTTC. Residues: CSVEGLGAVGQETQYF.

The CDR3: CASSLGSQRVTGELFF. CDR3 bases: TGTGCCAGCAGCTTGGGGTCGCAGCGGGTCACCGGGGAGCTGTTTTTT. The V gene is TRBV5-4, the J gene TRBJ2-2; maybe TRBD2 (6 bases). Looked up from germline, CDR1 is SGHNT and CDR2 is YYREEE (reference sequence). The V and J ends lost 0 bases and 4 bases respectively, with 13 bases between them. CDR3 length: 16 residues.

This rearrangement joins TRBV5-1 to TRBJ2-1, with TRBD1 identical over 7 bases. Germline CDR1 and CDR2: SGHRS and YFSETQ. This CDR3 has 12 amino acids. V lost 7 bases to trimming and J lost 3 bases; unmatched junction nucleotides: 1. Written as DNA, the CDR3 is TGCGCCAGCGGGACAGACTACAATGAGCAGTTCTTC. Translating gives CASGTDYNEQFF.

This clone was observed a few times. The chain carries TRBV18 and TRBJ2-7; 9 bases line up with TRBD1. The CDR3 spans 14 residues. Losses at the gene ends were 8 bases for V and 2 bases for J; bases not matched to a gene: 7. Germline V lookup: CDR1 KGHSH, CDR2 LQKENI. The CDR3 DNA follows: TGTGCCAGCCATACGGACAGGGGCCCCTACGAGCAGTACTTC. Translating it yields CASHTDRGPYEQYF.

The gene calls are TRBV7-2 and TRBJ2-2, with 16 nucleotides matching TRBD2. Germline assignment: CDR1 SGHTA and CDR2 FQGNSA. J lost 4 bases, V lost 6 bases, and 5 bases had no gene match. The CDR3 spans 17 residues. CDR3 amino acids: CASSLGLAGGPTGELFF. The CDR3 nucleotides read TGTGCCAGCAGTTTGGGACTAGCGGGGGGGCCCACCGGGGAGCTGTTTTTT.

The CDR3 is CASSSGGYEQYF. The CDR3 nucleotides read TGCGCCAGCAGCTCCGGGGGGTACGAGCAGTACTTC. The chain combines TRBV4-1 with TRBJ2-7, with 7 bases that match TRBD2. Trimming at V came to 5 bases and at J to 4 bases, leaving 2 bases not matched to a gene. CDR1 and CDR2 (germline): MGHRA, YSYEKL. This CDR3 is built from 12 residues.

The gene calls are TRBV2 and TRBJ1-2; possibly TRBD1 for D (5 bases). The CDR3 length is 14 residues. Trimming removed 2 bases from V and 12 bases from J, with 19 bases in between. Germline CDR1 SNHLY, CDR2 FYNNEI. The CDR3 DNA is TGTGCCAGCAGTGAAAGGGTACAGCCGCCGGGGGACACCTTC. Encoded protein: CASSERVQPPGDTF.

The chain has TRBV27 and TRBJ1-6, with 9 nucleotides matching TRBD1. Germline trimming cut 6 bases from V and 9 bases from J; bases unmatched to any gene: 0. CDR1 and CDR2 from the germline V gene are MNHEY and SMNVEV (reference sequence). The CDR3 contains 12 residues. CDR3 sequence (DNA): TGTGCCAGCAGACAGGGGGCTTCACCCCTCCACTTT. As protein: CASRQGASPLHF.

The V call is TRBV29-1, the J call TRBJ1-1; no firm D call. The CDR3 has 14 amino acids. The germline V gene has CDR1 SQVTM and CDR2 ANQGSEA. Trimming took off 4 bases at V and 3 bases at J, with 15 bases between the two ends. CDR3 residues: CSVGSLRAYTEAFF. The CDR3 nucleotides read TGCAGCGTTGGGAGTCTGAGGGCTTACACTGAAGCTTTCTTT.

CDR3 nucleotide sequence: TGTGCCAGCAGTGGCGGTGAAGCTTTCTTT. It codes for CASSGGEAFF. The chain couples TRBV2 to TRBJ1-1; D call uncertain. This CDR3 spans 10 amino acids. In germline, CDR1 is SNHLY, CDR2 FYNNEI. V gave up 4 bases and J gave up 7 bases, with 4 bases separating them.

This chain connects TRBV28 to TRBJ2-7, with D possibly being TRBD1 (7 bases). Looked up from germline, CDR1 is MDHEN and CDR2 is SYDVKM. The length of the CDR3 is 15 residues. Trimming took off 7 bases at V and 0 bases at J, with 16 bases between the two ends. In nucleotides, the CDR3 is TGTGCCAGCATTATGGGGAGGACAGGCTCCTACGAGCAGTACTTC. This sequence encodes CASIMGRTGSYEQYF.

This CDR3 reads CASSFLDRAGYTF. For the CDR3, the DNA is TGTGCCAGCAGCTTTTTGGACAGGGCCGGCTACACCTTC. V usage is TRBV7-2 and J usage is TRBJ1-2; TRBD1 aligns across 8 bases. The CDR3 contains 13 residues. V lost 3 bases to trimming and J lost 8 bases; unmatched junction nucleotides: 5. Germline V CDR1 and CDR2: SGHTA, FQGNSA.

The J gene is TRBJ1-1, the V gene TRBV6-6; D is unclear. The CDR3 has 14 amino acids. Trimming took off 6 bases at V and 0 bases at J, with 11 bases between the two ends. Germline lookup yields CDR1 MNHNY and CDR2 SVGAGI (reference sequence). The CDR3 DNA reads TGTGCCAGCAGCCCAGGCGCAGTGAACACTGAAGCTTTCTTT. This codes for CASSPGAVNTEAFF.

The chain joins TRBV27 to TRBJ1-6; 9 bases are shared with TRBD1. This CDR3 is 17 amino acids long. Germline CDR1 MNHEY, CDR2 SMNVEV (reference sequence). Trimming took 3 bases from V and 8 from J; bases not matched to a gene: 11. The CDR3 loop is CASSFSNPGTGHSPLHF. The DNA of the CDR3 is TGTGCCAGCAGTTTTTCCAATCCCGGGACAGGGCATTCACCCCTCCACTTT.

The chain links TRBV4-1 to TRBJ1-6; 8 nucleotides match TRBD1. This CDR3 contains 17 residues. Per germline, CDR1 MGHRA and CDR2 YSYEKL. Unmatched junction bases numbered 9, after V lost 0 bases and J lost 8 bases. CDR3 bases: TGCGCCAGCAGCCAAGAACCACAGGGGGATCTTTATTCACCCCTCCACTTT. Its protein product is CASSQEPQGDLYSPLHF.

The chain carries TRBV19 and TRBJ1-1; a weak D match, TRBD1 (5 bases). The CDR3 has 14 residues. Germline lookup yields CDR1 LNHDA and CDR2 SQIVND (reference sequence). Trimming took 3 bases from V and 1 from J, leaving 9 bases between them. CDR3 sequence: CASSILGGNTEAFF. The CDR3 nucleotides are TGTGCCAGTAGTATCTTGGGGGGGAACACTGAAGCTTTCTTT.

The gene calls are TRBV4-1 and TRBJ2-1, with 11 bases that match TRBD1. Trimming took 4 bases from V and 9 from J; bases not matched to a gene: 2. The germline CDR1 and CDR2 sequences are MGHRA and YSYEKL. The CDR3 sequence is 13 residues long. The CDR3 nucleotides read TGCGCCAGCAGCCGGACAGGGGGCCCTGAGCAGTTCTTC. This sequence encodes CASSRTGGPEQFF.

This CDR3 is CASSEIMGRIYEQYF. The DNA of the CDR3 is TGTGCCAGCAGCGAAATCATGGGGAGAATCTACGAGCAGTACTTC. The chain uses TRBV11-2 and TRBJ2-7, with D possibly being TRBD2 (5 bases). Deletions cut 5 bases from V and 3 bases from J, with 17 bases between. CDR1 SGHAT and CDR2 FQNNGV come from the germline V gene. The CDR3 consists of 15 residues.

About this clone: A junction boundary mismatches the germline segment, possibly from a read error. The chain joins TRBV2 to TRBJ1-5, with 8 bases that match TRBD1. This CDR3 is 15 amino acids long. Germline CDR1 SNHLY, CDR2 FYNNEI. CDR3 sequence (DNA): TGTGCCAGCAGTGAACAGGGGGCGGGCAACCAGCCCCAGCATTTT. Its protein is CASSEQGAGNQPQHF.